The TCR beta chain described here comes from a study of identical twins' blood T cells. Points on this clonotype: Antigen: not known.

In the authors' methods: Each donor had about 100,000 to nearly 550,000 clonotypes. In TCRdb, the 5' RACE reads were re-called with MiXCR into one record per CDR3 protein. These V and J calls originate from TCRdb's pipeline instead of the authors' own analysis. Of roughly 340,000 distinct CDR3 sequences in the sample, under 30% were seen once. Per germline, CDR1 DFQATT and CDR2 SNEGSKA (reference sequence). Trimming took 5 bases from V and 5 from J, leaving 12 bases between them. The CDR3 is made up of 13 amino acids. Points from the study as a whole: Abundant TCRbeta CDR3s overlapped more between twins than with unrelated donors.

The rearrangement uses TRBV20-1 and TRBJ1-4; D unresolved. The sequencing sample was made of PBMCs. The receptor was isolated from a woman aged 18 to 55 in good health. The CDR3 reads CSAQDVSNEKLFF. CDR3 nucleotides: TGCAGTGCTCAAGATGTGAGCAATGAAAAACTGTTTTTT.